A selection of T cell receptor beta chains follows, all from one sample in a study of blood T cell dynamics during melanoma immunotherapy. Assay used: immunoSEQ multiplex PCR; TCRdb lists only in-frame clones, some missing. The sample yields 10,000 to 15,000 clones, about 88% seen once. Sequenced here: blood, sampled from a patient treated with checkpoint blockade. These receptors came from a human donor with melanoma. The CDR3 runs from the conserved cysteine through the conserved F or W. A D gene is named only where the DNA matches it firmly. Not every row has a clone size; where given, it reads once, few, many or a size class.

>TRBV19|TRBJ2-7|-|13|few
CASGGTTFYEQYF
TGTGCCAGTGGGGGGACAACCTTCTACGAGCAGTACTTC
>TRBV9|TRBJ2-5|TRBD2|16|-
CASSLTPGGLAETQYF
TGTGCCAGCAGCTTAACTCCCGGTGGACTAGCAGAGACCCAGTACTTC
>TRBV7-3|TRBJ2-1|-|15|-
CASSSQVSSYNEQFF
TGTGCCAGCAGCTCACAGGTTAGCTCCTACAATGAGCAGTTCTTC
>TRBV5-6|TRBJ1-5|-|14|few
CASSSKSSNQPQHF
TGTGCCAGCAGCTCAAAGTCTAGCAATCAGCCCCAGCATTTT
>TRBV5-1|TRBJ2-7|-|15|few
CASSLSIRTDDEQYF
TGCGCCAGCAGCTTATCCATCAGGACAGACGACGAGCAGTACTTC
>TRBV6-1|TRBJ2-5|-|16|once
CASSGRLTRGQETQYF
TGTGCCAGCAGTGGGCGCTTGACTAGAGGCCAAGAGACCCAGTACTTC
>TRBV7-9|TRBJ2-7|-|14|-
CASSLMAGPYEQYF
TGTGCCAGCAGCTTAATGGCAGGGCCGTACGAGCAGTACTTC
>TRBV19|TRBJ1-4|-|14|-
CASSTASVNEKLFF
TGTGCCAGTAGTACTGCAAGCGTTAATGAAAAACTGTTTTTT
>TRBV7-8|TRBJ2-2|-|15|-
CASRKTGVRTGELFF
TGTGCCAGCAGGAAAACGGGTGTTAGAACCGGGGAGCTGTTTTTT
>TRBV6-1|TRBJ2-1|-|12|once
CASSGDFNRPVF
TGTGCCAGCAGTGGGGATTTTAATAGACCGGTCTTC
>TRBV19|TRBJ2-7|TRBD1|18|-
CASSARLRDRRAPYEQYF
TGTGCCAGTAGTGCCCGGCTAAGGGACAGGCGTGCACCCTACGAGCAGTACTTC
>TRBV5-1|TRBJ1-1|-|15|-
CASSSSPDLITEAFF
TGCGCCAGCAGCTCGTCCCCCGATCTAATCACTGAAGCTTTCTTT
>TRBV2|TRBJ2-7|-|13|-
CASKTESSYEQYF
TGTGCCAGCAAGACGGAATCCTCCTACGAGCAGTACTTC
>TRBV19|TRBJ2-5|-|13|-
CASSISQQETQYF
TGTGCCAGTAGTATCTCCCAACAAGAGACCCAGTACTTC
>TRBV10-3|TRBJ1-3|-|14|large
CAIMTDGSGNTIYF
TGTGCCATCATGACCGACGGCTCTGGAAACACCATATATTTT
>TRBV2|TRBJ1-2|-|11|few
CASSEYSGYTF
TGTGCCAGCAGTGAGTATAGTGGCTACACCTTC
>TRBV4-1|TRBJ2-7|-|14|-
CASSQAQGQNEQYF
TGCGCCAGCAGCCAAGCGCAGGGTCAAAACGAGCAGTACTTC
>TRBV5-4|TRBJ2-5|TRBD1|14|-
CASTEQGPRETQYF
TGTGCCAGCACCGAACAGGGGCCGCGGGAGACCCAGTACTTC
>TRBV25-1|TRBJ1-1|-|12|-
CASIGGSAEAFF
TGTGCCAGCATCGGAGGTAGTGCTGAAGCTTTCTTT
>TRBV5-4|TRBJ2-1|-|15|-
CASSLATGGYNEQFF
TGTGCCAGCAGCTTGGCCACGGGTGGCTACAATGAGCAGTTCTTC
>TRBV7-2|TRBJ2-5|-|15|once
CASSGLRDVRETQYF
TGTGCCAGCAGCGGACTCAGGGATGTGAGGGAGACCCAGTACTTC
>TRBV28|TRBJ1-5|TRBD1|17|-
CASTFRGDRAKNQPQHF
TGTGCCAGCACTTTTAGGGGGGACAGGGCGAAGAATCAGCCCCAGCATTTT
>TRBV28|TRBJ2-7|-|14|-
CASSQAGLTYEQYF
TGTGCCAGCAGTCAAGCGGGTTTAACCTACGAGCAGTACTTC
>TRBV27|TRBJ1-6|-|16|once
CASSLFQGRLNSPLHF
TGTGCCAGCAGTTTGTTCCAGGGGCGGTTGAATTCACCCCTCCACTTT
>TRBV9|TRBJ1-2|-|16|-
CASSVGASADNYGYTF
TGTGCCAGCAGCGTAGGTGCATCGGCGGATAACTATGGCTACACCTTC
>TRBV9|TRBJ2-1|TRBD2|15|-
CASSGASGRGNEQFF
TGTGCCAGCAGCGGGGCTAGCGGGAGAGGCAATGAGCAGTTCTTC
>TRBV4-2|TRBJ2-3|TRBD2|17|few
CASSQDASGMGTDTQYF
TGTGCCAGCAGCCAAGACGCTAGCGGGATGGGCACAGATACGCAGTATTTT
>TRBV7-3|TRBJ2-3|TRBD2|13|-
CASSLRGEDTQYF
TGTGCCAGCAGCTTACGGGGGGAAGATACGCAGTATTTT
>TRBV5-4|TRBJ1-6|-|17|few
CASSLASRQSYNSPLHF
TGTGCCAGCAGCTTGGCTTCGCGGCAGTCCTATAATTCACCCCTCCACTTT
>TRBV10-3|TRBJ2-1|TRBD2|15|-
CAISEAGGPLDEQFF
TGTGCCATCAGTGAGGCGGGAGGGCCGCTGGATGAGCAGTTCTTC
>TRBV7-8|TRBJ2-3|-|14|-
CASSFPQGSDTQYF
TGTGCCAGCAGCTTTCCTCAGGGTTCAGATACGCAGTATTTT
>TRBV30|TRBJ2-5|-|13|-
CAWRVLGGETQYF
TGTGCCTGGAGGGTACTAGGAGGCGAGACCCAGTACTTC
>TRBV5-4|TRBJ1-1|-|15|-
CASSPRQIMNTEAFF
TGTGCCAGCAGCCCTCGACAGATCATGAACACTGAAGCTTTCTTT
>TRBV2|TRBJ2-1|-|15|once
CASSRDHSSYNEQFF
TGTGCCAGCAGCCGGGACCATAGCTCCTACAATGAGCAGTTCTTC
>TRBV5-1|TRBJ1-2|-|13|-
CASSTIMGVGYTF
TGCGCCAGCAGCACGATAATGGGCGTGGGCTACACCTTC
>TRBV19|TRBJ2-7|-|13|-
CASSIGPVYEQYF
TGTGCCAGTAGTATAGGACCAGTTTACGAGCAGTACTTC
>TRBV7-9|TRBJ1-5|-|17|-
CASSPLVGGRSNQPQHF
TGTGCCAGCAGCCCCCTGGTGGGGGGCAGGAGCAATCAGCCCCAGCATTTT
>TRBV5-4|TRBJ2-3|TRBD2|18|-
CASSQYGGGPISTDTQYF
TGTGCCAGCAGCCAATACGGGGGGGGGCCGATCAGCACAGATACGCAGTATTTT